This T cell receptor beta chain was identified during a study of blood T cell repertoires in COVID-19 (dated by TCRdb to the early 2020s). Describing the broader study: Collaborator samples came from the United States, Italy and Spain and covered acute and convalescent phases of COVID-19. Where available, HLA class I and class II types were taken from metadata supplied by the sample provider and were not determined by assay-based typing. Samples came from the ongoing ImmuneRACE study (first 160 participants) plus 1,254 subjects from 6 global collaborators. A de-identified subject ID, COVID-19 status, age in years and sex were almost always included in the sample metadata. The repertoires were made available in a free public database intended to serve as a resource for research on the immune response to SARS-CoV-2. The prospective study material was composed of cDNA or gDNA derived from T cells, B-cell-depleted T cells, or PBMCs. Subjects who had been exposed to COVID-19, were actively infected with it, or had recovered from it provided the deeply sampled blood TCRbeta repertoires that made up the dataset. What the work shows at the level of the full study, not this receptor alone: The amount of clinical and demographic metadata varied by source and participant and was provided uncurated.

TCRbeta CDR3 regions were amplified from genomic DNA by means of the immunoSEQ Assay, a bias-controlled multiplex PCR. The paper's data handling went like this. Nucleated cell counts per sample were estimated from amplification of reference gene primers within the assay. To quantify the absolute abundance of each unique TCRbeta CDR3 rearrangement, sequence reads were collapsed and filtered. For each sample, productive Simpson clonality was calculated by taking the square root of Simpson's diversity index across productive rearrangements. TCRdb's version of the immuneACCESS table is confined to in-frame rearrangements and falls short of the full clone set. An unresolved V gene accounts for under half of the shortfall where checked; the remainder is of unknown origin. V and J calls and clone size are given by that table; D and trimming were obtained from the DNA. Across this sample there are 300,000 to 400,000 clones, with about 90% seen only once. Jointly, the top ten make up about 7.3% of the sample.

Note on this clone: Its recognized antigen is unknown. One base away there is no much larger clone; base qualities are not given.

In Seattle, one collaborating source enrolled patients while the infection was active and tracked those patients longitudinally over the course of disease. Each collaborating institution followed its own protocols to collect whole blood in K2EDTA tubes. Collaborator samples were shipped for TCRbeta analysis as frozen whole blood, isolated PBMCs, or DNA extracted from either sample type. The CDR3 covers 16 residues, taking in both the cysteine and the phenylalanine. The entry retains the CDR3 DNA only, 48 bases that are in frame from base 1. The V and J ends are trimmed by 2 bases and 1 base, leaving 12 bases between them. According to the germline V gene (reference sequence), CDR1 reads SEHNR and CDR2 reads FQNEAQ.

The rearrangement joined TRBV7-9 to TRBJ1-3; no D segment can be confidently identified. Sequenced input: peripheral blood. The TCR originated in a woman between 65 and 79 years old with COVID-19, enrolled during active disease. The DNA reads as follows: TGTGCCAGCAGCTTATATCAGGCGTCTTCTGGAAACACCATATATTTT. This translates into CASSLYQASSGNTIYF.